This T cell receptor (beta chain) was sequenced in a study of response to subunit inactivated influenza vaccine. Trimming removed 1 base at V and 0 bases at J, with 18 bases between. Per the germline V gene, CDR1 is MDHEN and CDR2 is SYDVKM. This CDR3 is built from 18 residues. This clonotype was found a few times. MiXCR, applied by TCRdb to the RT-PCR reads, yields one record per CDR3 protein. The sample carries 450,000 to 600,000 distinct CDR3 sequences, approximately 7.7% recorded once. The receptor was isolated from a man in his fifties or sixties who received an inactivated influenza vaccine. V gene TRBV28 combines with J gene TRBJ2-5; D remains unclear. The material sequenced was PBMCs from blood, taken around 25 months after vaccination. CDR3 residues: CASSLSRTVYHYQETQYF. Here the CDR3 DNA reads TGTGCCAGCAGTTTATCCCGGACCGTCTATCACTACCAAGAGACCCAGTACTTC.